The 6 T cell receptor beta chains listed next were all sequenced from one sample in a study of T cells expressing NK-cell markers. No DNA is given; TCRdb re-called the 5' RACE reads and lists each CDR3 protein once. The repertoire table contains some 440,000 distinct CDR3 sequences. The specimen was blood T cells: a sorted CD56 or NKG2C T cell subset, CD4+ or CD8+ T cells, or bulk PBMC T cells (not recorded which). All receptors come from a woman aged 50 to 60 in good health.

The V and J genes are TRBV10-1 and TRBJ2-7; TCRdb lists TRBD2, though no DNA is available to test this call. The CDR3 loop spans 14 amino acids. Germline-derived CDR1 and CDR2 are WNHNN and SYGVQD (reference sequence). The CDR3: CASSRGAGTYEQYF.

The chain recombines TRBV2 with TRBJ2-3; absent DNA, TCRdb's TRBD2 call cannot be checked. Looked up from germline, CDR1 is SNHLY and CDR2 is FYNNEI. The CDR3 loop spans 13 amino acids. The CDR3 loop reads CASVGGRTDTQYF.

This sequence joins TRBV11-2 and TRBJ1-1. CDR1 is SGHAT, CDR2 FQNNGV, per germline. The CDR3 has 15 amino acids. The CDR3 here is CASSESGRMNTEAFF.

V gene TRBV5-1 combines with J gene TRBJ2-2; TCRdb gives TRBD1 as the D gene, but with no DNA this cannot be confirmed. This CDR3 has 16 amino acids. The germline gives CDR1 SGHRS, CDR2 YFSETQ. CDR3 sequence: CASSGLNRGGTGELFF. Complete variable domain (other parts from reference TRBV5-1 and TRBJ2-2): KAGVTQTPRYLIKTRGQQVTLSCSPISGHRSVSWYQQTPGQGLQFLFEYFSETQRNKGNFPGRFSGRQFSNSRSEMNVSTLELGDSALYLCASSGLNRGGTGELFFGEGSRLTVL.

This chain uses TRBV5-1 with TRBJ1-2; TCRdb's D call of TRBD1 is untestable without DNA. This CDR3 contains 13 residues. CDR1 and CDR2 from the germline V gene are SGHRS and YFSETQ. CDR3 protein: CASSAWTGDGYTF.

The chain joins TRBV10-3 to TRBJ2-1; as DNA is missing, the TRBD2 call by TCRdb cannot be tested. The germline V gene encodes CDR1 ENHRY and CDR2 SYGVKD. The CDR3 covers 15 residues. This CDR3 reads CAIGIAGSSYNEQFF.